The T cell receptor (beta chain) described here comes from a study of shared clonotypes between healthy human individuals (dated by TCRdb to 2020 to 2022). In terms of the full investigation: The cohort included three men and a couple of women between 18 and 49 years of age. For each donor, three plates each were used for CD4 naive and CD4 memory, two plates were used for CD8 naive, and one plate was used for CD8 memory. To estimate repertoire size and how much clonotypes are shared between individuals, the study performed deep sequencing of blood TCR repertoires from 4 to 6 healthy adults. Different laboratories and diverse techniques were used to prepare libraries and sequence TCR repertoires, to increase sequencing depth and limit assay-specific biases. Per donor, leukapheresis produced somewhere between about 0.85 and 9.5 billion PBMCs. Study-wide conclusions, independent of this receptor: Higher generation probabilities were observed for clonotypes shared by all four sorted-subset donors than for non-shared clonotypes. The small number of donors limited the genetic and exposure-history diversity represented. Sampling was restricted to blood, and TCR repertoires in tissues likely differ from the TCR repertoires found in blood. Naive subsets generally had larger estimated clonotype richness than memory subsets. Pairwise subsampling led to the expectation that sequencing depth would affect the degree of clonotype sharing among donors. Sharing across several donors was observed for roughly 5.4% of naive CD4, less than 4% of naive CD8, around 2.5% of memory CD4, and roughly 0.43% of memory CD8 clonotypes. Rarefaction of sorted-subset datasets indicated incomplete sequencing despite the large sequencing depth.

Using the deep immunoSEQ assay, multiplex PCR amplified TCR CDR3 regions from genomic DNA. Extracted genomic DNA from each cell subset was distributed evenly across all wells of several immunoSEQ 96-well plates, and each plate was treated as a replicate. Each replicate PCR for sorted subsets received about 220 ng genomic DNA, equal to roughly 33,000 T cell genomes. Purified libraries were measured with a Qubit 3.0 fluorometer, size-checked on a Bioanalyzer 2100, and measured again with the KAPA Library Quantification kit. A separate single-read 150-cycle Illumina NextSeq 550 flow cell was used to sequence each immunoSEQ 96-well plate. Per the original workflow: Because the immunoSEQ output held only junctional sequences and lacked quality scores, the filtering could not match the filtering applied to full-length reads. To assign V/J genes and CDR3, sequences were annotated using PyIR, a Python wrapper for IgBLAST v1.9, with IMGT germline references. Any read was removed if the V/J assignment was weak (E-value above 1e-6), the CDR3 was missing, or the read contained stop codons, out-of-frame junctions, or ambiguous translated residues. V3J clonotypes were defined as sequences sharing the same inferred V gene, J gene, and CDR3 amino acid sequence. Percentage overlap between repertoires was computed as shared unique clonotypes divided by the size of the smaller repertoire. RTK rarefaction, the Chao1 estimator, and Recon v2.1 estimates of unobserved clonotypes were used to assess repertoire richness. For all TCRbeta clonotypes obtained by the gDNA method from a few donors, generation probabilities were computed with OLGA. TCRdb obtained this table from immuneACCESS and retained in-frame rearrangements with V and J assigned. These tables miss some clones; where compared with another copy, unresolved V genes account for less than half of the shortfall, and the remainder is unexplained. V, J and clone size derive from that table, while D and trimming were established from the DNA sequence. This sample comprises roughly 1,800,000 clones, roughly 94% of them detected only once. The ten largest clones add up to 1.2% of the sample.

Reading the germline V gene gives CDR1 SQVTM and CDR2 ANQGSEA. Spanning cysteine to phenylalanine, the CDR3 consists of 14 amino acids. Of the read, only the CDR3 DNA is kept; its 42 bases are in frame from base 1. At the junction V is shortened by 2 bases and J by 2 bases; bases outside the gene matches: 3. Points on this clone: Its recognized antigen is unknown. No much larger clonotype is one base removed from it; base qualities were not supplied.

CD8 naive samples were CD45RO-negative cells positively selected for CCR7, giving a CD45RA+CCR7+ population that excluded TemRA cells. The donors were healthy, HIV-negative adults who had no recently reported acute infections or vaccinations. Every donor was a Caucasian adult residing in Nashville, Tennessee, USA. Blood was obtained by leukapheresis, after which PBMCs were separated by Ficoll-Histopaque density gradient centrifugation and cryopreserved in liquid nitrogen vapor phase. Analytical flow cytometry was used to check the purity and quantity of every magnetically sorted T cell population. Genomic DNA was isolated from each sorted fraction and quantified by UV absorbance on a Nanodrop 2000c.

This clonotype was obtained from a man aged 18 to 29 in good health. This sequence uses TRBV29-1 and TRBJ2-1, and 7 junctional nucleotides match TRBD2. What was sequenced was naive CD8+ T cells sorted from blood. The sample's cell subset or site label, in plain terms: CD45RA+CCR7+. The CDR3: CSVEPSGTYNEQFF. The base sequence is TGCAGCGTTGAACCGAGCGGGACCTACAATGAGCAGTTCTTC.